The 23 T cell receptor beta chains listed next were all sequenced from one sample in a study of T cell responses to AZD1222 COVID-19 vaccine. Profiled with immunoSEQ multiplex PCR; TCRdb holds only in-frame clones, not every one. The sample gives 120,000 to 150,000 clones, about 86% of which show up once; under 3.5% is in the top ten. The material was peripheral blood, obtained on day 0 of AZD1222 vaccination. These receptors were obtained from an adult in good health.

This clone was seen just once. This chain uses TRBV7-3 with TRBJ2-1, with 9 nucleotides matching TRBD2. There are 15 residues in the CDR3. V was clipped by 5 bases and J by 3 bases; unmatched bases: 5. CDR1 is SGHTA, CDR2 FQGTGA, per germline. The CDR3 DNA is TGTGCCAGCAGCGACGGGACTAGCCGCTACAATGAGCAGTTCTTC. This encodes CASSDGTSRYNEQFF.

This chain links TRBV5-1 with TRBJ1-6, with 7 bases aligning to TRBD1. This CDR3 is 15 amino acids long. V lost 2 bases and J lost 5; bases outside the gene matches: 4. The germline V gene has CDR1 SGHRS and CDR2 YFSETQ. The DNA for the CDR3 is TGCGCCAGCAGCTTAAGGACAGGAAATAATTCACCCCTCCACTTT. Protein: CASSLRTGNNSPLHF. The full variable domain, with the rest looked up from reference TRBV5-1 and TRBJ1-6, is KAGVTQTPRYLIKTRGQQVTLSCSPISGHRSVSWYQQTPGQGLQFLFEYFSETQRNKGNFPGRFSGRQFSNSRSEMNVSTLELGDSALYLCASSLRTGNNSPLHFGNGTRLTVT.

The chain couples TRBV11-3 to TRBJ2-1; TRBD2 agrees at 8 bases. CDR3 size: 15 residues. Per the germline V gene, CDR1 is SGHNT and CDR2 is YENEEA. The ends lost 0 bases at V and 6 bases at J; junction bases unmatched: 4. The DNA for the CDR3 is TGTGCCAGCAGCTTAGATCCCCGGGGGGGCAATGAGCAGTTCTTC. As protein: CASSLDPRGGNEQFF.

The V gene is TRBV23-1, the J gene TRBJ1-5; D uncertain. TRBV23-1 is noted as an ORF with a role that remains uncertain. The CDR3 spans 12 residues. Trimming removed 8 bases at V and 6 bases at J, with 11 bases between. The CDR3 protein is CASLVRRQPQHF. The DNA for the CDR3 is TGCGCCAGCCTCGTCAGGCGTCAGCCCCAGCATTTT.

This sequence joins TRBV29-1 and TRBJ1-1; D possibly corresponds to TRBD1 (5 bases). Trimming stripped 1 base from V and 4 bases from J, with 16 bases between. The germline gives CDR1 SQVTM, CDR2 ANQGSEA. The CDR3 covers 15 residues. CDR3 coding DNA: TGCAGCGTTGAAGGGGGGAATGGAGTCTCCACTGAAGCTTTCTTT. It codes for CSVEGGNGVSTEAFF.

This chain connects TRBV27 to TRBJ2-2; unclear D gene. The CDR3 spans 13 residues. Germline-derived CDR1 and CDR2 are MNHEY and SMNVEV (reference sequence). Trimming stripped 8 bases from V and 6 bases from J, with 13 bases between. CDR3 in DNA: TGTGCCAGCTCGCAGGTTCTTTCCGGGGAGCTGTTTTTT. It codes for CASSQVLSGELFF.

The CDR3 is CASSLGLAGGTGELFF. CDR3 bases: TGCGCCAGCAGCTTGGGGCTAGCGGGAGGCACCGGGGAGCTGTTTTTT. V gene TRBV5-1 combines with J gene TRBJ2-2, with 11 bases that match TRBD2. The trim removed 0 bases at V and 4 bases at J, leaving 2 bases unmatched. Germline assignment: CDR1 SGHRS and CDR2 YFSETQ. This CDR3 is 16 amino acids long.

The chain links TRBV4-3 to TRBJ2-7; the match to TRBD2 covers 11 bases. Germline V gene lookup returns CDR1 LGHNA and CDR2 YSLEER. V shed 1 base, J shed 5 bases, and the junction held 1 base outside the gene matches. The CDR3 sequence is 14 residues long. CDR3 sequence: CASSQGLAGNEQYF. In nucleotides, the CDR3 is TGCGCCAGCAGCCAAGGACTAGCGGGAAACGAGCAGTACTTC.

CDR3 protein: CASSPGGVNTEAFF. The CDR3 nucleotides read TGTGCCAGCAGTCCCGGGGGGGTGAACACTGAAGCTTTCTTT. The chain employs TRBV27 and TRBJ1-1, with D tentatively TRBD1 (5 bases). CDR1 is MNHEY and CDR2 is SMNVEV in the germline V gene (reference sequence). Between the trimmed V and J ends, which lost 5 bases and 0 bases, there was a span of 10 bases. This CDR3 spans 14 amino acids.

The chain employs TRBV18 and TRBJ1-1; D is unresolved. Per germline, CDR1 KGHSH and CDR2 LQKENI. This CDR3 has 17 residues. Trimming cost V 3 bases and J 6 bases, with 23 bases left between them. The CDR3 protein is CASSPFREMRTGSEAFF. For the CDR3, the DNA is TGTGCCAGCTCACCCTTTAGGGAGATGAGGACGGGTTCTGAAGCTTTCTTT. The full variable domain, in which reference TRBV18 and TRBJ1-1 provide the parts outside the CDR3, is NAGVMQNPRHLVRRRGQEARLRCSPMKGHSHVYWYRQLPEEGLKFMVYLQKENIIDESGMPKERFSAEFPKEGPSILRIQQVVRGDSAAYFCASSPFREMRTGSEAFFGQGTRLTVV.

CDR3 region: CASSTGTSGRGYNEQFF. CDR3 in DNA: TGTGCCAGCAGCACCGGGACTAGCGGGAGGGGATACAATGAGCAGTTCTTC. The V gene is TRBV7-6, the J gene TRBJ2-1, with 16 bases identical to TRBD2. The length of the CDR3 is 17 residues. CDR1 is SGHVS and CDR2 is FNYEAQ in the germline V gene. V lost 5 bases, J lost 4 bases, and 5 bases stayed unmatched.

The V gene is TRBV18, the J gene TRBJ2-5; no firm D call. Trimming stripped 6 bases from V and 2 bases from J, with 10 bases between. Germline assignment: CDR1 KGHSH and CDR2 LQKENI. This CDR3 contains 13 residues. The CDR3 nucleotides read TGTGCCAGCTCCCGGCAGCGACAAGAGACCCAGTACTTC. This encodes CASSRQRQETQYF.

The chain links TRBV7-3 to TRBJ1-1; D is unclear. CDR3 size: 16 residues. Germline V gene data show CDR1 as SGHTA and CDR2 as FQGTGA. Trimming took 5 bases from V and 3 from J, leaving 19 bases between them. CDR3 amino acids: CASSPGHTGRDTEAFF. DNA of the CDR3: TGTGCCAGCAGCCCCGGGCACACTGGTAGGGACACTGAAGCTTTCTTT.

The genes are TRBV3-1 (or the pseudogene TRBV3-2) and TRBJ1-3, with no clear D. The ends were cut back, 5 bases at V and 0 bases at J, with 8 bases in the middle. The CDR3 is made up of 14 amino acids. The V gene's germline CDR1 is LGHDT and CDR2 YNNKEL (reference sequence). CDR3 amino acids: CASSRSDSGNTIYF. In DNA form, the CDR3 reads TGTGCCAGCAGCAGGAGTGACTCTGGAAACACCATATATTTT.

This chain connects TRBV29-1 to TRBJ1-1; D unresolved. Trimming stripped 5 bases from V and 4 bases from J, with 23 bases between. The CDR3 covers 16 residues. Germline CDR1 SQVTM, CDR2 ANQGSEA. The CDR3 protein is CSVCFGHLGGCTEAFF. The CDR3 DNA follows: TGCAGCGTTTGCTTTGGGCATCTCGGAGGATGCACTGAAGCTTTCTTT.

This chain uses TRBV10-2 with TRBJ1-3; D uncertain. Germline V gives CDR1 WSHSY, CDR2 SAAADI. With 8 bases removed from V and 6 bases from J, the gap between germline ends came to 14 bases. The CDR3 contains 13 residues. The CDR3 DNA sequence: TGCGCCAGCTACCAGCCGGTTGAAAACACCATATATTTT. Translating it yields CASYQPVENTIYF.

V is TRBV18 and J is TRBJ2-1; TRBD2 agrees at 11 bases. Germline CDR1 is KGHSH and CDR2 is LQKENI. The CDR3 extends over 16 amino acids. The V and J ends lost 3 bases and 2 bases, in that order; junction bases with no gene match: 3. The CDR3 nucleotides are TGTGCCAGCTCACCGACTAGCGGGATCGCCTACAATGAGCAGTTCTTC. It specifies CASSPTSGIAYNEQFF.

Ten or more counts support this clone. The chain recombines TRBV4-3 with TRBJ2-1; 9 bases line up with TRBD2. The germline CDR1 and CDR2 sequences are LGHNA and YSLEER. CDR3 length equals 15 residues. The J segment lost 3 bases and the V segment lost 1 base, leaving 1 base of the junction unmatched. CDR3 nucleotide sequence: TGCGCCAGCAGCCAAGGACTAGCGGACTACAATGAGCAGTTCTTC. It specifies CASSQGLADYNEQFF.

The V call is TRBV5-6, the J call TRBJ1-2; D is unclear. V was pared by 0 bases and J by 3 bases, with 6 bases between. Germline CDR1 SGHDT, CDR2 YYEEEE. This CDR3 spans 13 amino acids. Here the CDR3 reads CASSLGHDYGYTF. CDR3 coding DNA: TGTGCCAGCAGCTTGGGGCACGACTATGGCTACACCTTC.

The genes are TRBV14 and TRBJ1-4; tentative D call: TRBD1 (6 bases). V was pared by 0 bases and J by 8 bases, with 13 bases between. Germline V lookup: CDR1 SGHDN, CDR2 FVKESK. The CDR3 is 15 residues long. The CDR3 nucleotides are TGTGCCAGCAGCCAAGAATCTGGGGGCTGGGAAAAACTGTTTTTT. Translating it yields CASSQESGGWEKLFF.

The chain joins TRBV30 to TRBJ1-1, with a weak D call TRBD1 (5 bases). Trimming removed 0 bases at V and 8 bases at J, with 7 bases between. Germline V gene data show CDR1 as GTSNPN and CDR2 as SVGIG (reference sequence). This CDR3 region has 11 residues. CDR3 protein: CAWSVWGEAFF. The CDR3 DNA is TGTGCCTGGAGTGTTTGGGGCGAAGCTTTCTTT. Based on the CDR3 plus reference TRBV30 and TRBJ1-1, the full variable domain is SQTIHQWPATLVQPVGSPLSLECTVEGTSNPNLYWYRQAAGRGLQLLFYSVGIGQISSEVPQNLSASRPQDRQFILSSKKLLLSDSGFYLCAWSVWGEAFFGQGTRLTVV.

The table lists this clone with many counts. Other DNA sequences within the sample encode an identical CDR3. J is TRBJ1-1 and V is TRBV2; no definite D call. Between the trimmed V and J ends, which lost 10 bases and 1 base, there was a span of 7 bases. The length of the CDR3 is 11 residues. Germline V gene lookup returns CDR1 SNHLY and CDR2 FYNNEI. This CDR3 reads CATTTNTEAFF. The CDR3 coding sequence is TGTGCCACCACAACGAACACTGAAGCTTTCTTT.

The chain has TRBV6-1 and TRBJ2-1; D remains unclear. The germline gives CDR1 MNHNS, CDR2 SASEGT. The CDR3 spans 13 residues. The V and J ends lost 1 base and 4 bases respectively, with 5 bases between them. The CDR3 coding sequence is TGTGCCAGCAGTGAAGACTATTACAATGAGCAGTTCTTC. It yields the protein CASSEDYYNEQFF.